The rows below give T cell receptor beta chains drawn from one sample of a study of blood T cell repertoires in COVID-19. Libraries were prepared by immunoSEQ multiplex PCR; TCRdb keeps only in-frame clonotypes and omits some of them. The sample records a few hundred thousand clones, 85% to 90% being singletons. Sequenced: PBMCs or T cells enriched from blood (not recorded which). The receptor source for this set is a woman between 45 and 65 years old who had recovered from COVID-19. Both conserved end residues are part of each CDR3. A D gene is named only where the DNA matches it firmly. Clone sizes are given selectively: once, few, many, or a class where the clone is expanded.

d_call j_call v_call clone_size cdr3_nt cdr3_aa
TRBD1 TRBJ1-2 TRBV5-1 . TGCGCCAGCAGACCCGGGACAGGGGGCGCCGGTGGCTATGGCTACACCTTC CASRPGTGGAGGYGYTF
TRBD2 TRBJ2-1 TRBV27 once TGTGCCAGCAGCATAGGCGGGGGGGCCAATGAGCAGTTCTTC CASSIGGGANEQFF
. TRBJ1-4 TRBV2 . TGTGCCAGTAAATTTAATGAAAAACTGTTTTTT CASKFNEKLFF
. TRBJ2-5 TRBV4-1 . TGCGCCAGCAGCCCTCGGGTAGGAGAGACCCAGTACTTC CASSPRVGETQYF
. TRBJ2-1 TRBV4-1 . TGCGCCAGCAGCCAAGAGGAGGGAAGCTCCTACAATGAGCAGTTCTTC CASSQEEGSSYNEQFF
. TRBJ2-2 TRBV18 . TGTGCCAGCTCACCAAAGGACAGACCCACCGGGGAGCTGTTTTTT CASSPKDRPTGELFF
. TRBJ1-5 TRBV7-2 . TGTGCCAGCAGTCTAGAGGCTTATAGCAATCAGCCCCAGCATTTT CASSLEAYSNQPQHF
TRBD2 TRBJ2-2 TRBV2 . TGTGCCAGCAAAGCCGGCCGGCTAGCGGGGTTAGACACCGGGGAGCTGTTTTTT CASKAGRLAGLDTGELFF
TRBD1 TRBJ1-4 TRBV27 . TGTGCCAGCAGCCCACTCGGACAGGGAAGCGAAAAACTGTTTTTT CASSPLGQGSEKLFF
TRBD2 TRBJ2-1 TRBV7-7 . TGTGCTAGCAGCTTAGGGCCTAGCGGGGGGATTCAGAATGAGCAGTTCTTC CASSLGPSGGIQNEQFF
. TRBJ2-7 TRBV19 . TGTGCCAGTAGTATAGGACTCCGATCCTACGAGCAGTACTTC CASSIGLRSYEQYF
. TRBJ1-1 TRBV7-3 . TGTGCCAGCAGCAAGAACGGGGGTTCCGCGAACACTGAAGCTTTCTTT CASSKNGGSANTEAFF
. TRBJ1-2 TRBV9 . TGTGCCAGCAGCGTGGACCCAGAGGGCGGCTACACCTTC CASSVDPEGGYTF
. TRBJ1-2 TRBV3-1/TRBV3-2 few TGTGCCAGCAGCCAAGATCTGGCAGGGTATGGCTACACCTTC CASSQDLAGYGYTF
TRBD1 TRBJ2-3 TRBV6-5 . TGTGCCAGCAGACCAAAGGACAGGGTCGCAGATACGCAGTATTTT CASRPKDRVADTQYF
. TRBJ2-2 TRBV19 . TGTGCCAGTAGTATCACAGGAACACCCGGGGAGCTGTTTTTT CASSITGTPGELFF
TRBD1 TRBJ2-1 TRBV6-2/TRBV6-3 . TGTGCCAGCAGTTACCCTCGGACAGGGGAAATTGTTGGCAATGAGCAGTTCTTC CASSYPRTGEIVGNEQFF
TRBD1 TRBJ1-6 TRBV5-6 . TGTGCCAGCAGCCAGGGGGGCCAGGGCTTTGGTTCACCCCTCCACTTT CASSQGGQGFGSPLHF
. TRBJ2-7 TRBV27 . TGTGCCAGCAGTTTATCGGGAGTCAACGAGCAGTACTTC CASSLSGVNEQYF
. TRBJ1-5 TRBV7-8 . TGTGCCAGCAGCCAGGGTAGGGGTGGAGATCAGCCCCAGCATTTT CASSQGRGGDQPQHF
. TRBJ1-5 TRBV4-1 once TGCGCCAGCAGCCAAGATGCTTCACCCCAGGATAGCAATCAGCCCCAGCATTTT CASSQDASPQDSNQPQHF
. TRBJ2-2 TRBV24-1 . TGTGCCACCAGTGAGACATCGAACACCGGGGAGCTGTTTTTT CATSETSNTGELFF
. TRBJ1-5 TRBV28 few TGTGCCAGCAGTTCAGGGTTTCAGCCCCAGCATTTT CASSSGFQPQHF
. TRBJ2-3 TRBV27 . TGTGCCAGCAGCTTAGTATACCTAACTAGCACAGATACGCAGTATTTT CASSLVYLTSTDTQYF
. TRBJ1-5 TRBV2 . TGTGCCAGCAGTGGGGGCTTGTCCGGCAGCAATCAGCCCCAGCATTTT CASSGGLSGSNQPQHF